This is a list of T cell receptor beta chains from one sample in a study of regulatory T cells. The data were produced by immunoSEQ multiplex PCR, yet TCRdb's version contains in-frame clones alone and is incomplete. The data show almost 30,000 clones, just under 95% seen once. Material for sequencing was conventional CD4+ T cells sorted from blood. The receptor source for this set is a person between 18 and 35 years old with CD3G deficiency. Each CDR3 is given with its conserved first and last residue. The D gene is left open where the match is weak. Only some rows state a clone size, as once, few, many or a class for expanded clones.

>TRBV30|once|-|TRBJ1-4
TGTGCCTGGAGTCCCGGGAGGGGGAATGAAAAACTGTTTTTT
CAWSPGRGNEKLFF
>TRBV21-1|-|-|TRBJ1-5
TGTGCCAGCAGCAAAGGGGGAGACATTCGGTTATCTCAGCCCCAGCATTTT
CASSKGGDIRLSQPQHF
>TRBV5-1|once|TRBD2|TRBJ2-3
TGCGCCAGCAGCTCGGGACTAGCGGGAGCTCGCACAGATACGCAGTATTTT
CASSSGLAGARTDTQYF
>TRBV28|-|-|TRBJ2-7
TGTGCCAGCAGACGAGGGGGGAGCTACGAGCAGTACTTC
CASRRGGSYEQYF
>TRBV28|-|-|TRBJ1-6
TGTGCCAGCAGTTTAGTATCCGGATCACCCCTCCACTTT
CASSLVSGSPLHF
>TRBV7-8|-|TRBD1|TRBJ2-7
TGTGCCAGCAGGCCTCGACAGGGGGCCTACGAGCAGTACTTC
CASRPRQGAYEQYF
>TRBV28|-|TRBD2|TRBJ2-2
TGTGCCAGCAGTCTAGCGGGAGTGAGCACCGGGGAGCTGTTTTTT
CASSLAGVSTGELFF
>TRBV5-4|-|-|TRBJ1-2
TGTGCCAGCAGCATGGACGGACCTACGGGCTACACCTTC
CASSMDGPTGYTF
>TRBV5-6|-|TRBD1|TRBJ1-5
TGTGCCAGCAGCGGACAGGGAAGGAGGGATCAGCCCCAGCATTTT
CASSGQGRRDQPQHF
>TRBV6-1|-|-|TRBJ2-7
TGTGCCAGCAGTGATGGATCCTACGAGCAGTACTTC
CASSDGSYEQYF
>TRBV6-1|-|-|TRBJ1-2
TGTGCCAGCAGTGAGTTCGAGACCTATGGCTACACCTTC
CASSEFETYGYTF
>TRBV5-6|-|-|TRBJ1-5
TGTGCCAGCAGCTTAGGAAGAAATCAGCCCCAGCATTTT
CASSLGRNQPQHF
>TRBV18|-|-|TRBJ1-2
TGTGCCAGCTCAGAATCGGACAGCGTGTACTATGGCTACACCTTC
CASSESDSVYYGYTF
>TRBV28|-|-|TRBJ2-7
TGTGCCAGCAGCCCGGCCCCGGGGGAGCAGTACTTC
CASSPAPGEQYF
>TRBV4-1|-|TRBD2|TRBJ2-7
TGCGCCAGCAGCCAAGGGGAGGGAACCTACGAGCAGTACTTC
CASSQGEGTYEQYF
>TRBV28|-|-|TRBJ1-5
TGTGCCAGCAGTTTACCAGGAGCAGGACAGCCCCAGCATTTT
CASSLPGAGQPQHF
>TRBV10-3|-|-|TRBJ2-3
TGTGCCATCAGTGAGTCCGTGACTAATACGCAGTATTTT
CAISESVTNTQYF
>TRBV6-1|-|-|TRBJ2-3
TGTGCCAGCAGTTATAGCGGAAAAGATACGCAGTATTTT
CASSYSGKDTQYF
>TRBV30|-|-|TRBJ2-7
TGTGCCTGGAGCAGGGGCCCCTACGAGCAGTACTTC
CAWSRGPYEQYF
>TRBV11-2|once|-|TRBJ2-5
TGTGCCAGCAGCTCAACCGCCTCTAGGCTAGCTAGACGGGAGACCCAGTACTTC
CASSSTASRLARRETQYF
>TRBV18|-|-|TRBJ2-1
TGTGCCAGCTCACCACCGGGCTTTAGGGCACCCAATGAGCAGTTCTTC
CASSPPGFRAPNEQFF
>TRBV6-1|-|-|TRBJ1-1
TGTGCCAGCAAAGTGGAGGCCTACGCTGAAGCTTTCTTT
CASKVEAYAEAFF
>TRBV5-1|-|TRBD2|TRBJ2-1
TGCGCCAGCAGCTTGGACGGGACTACTTCATACAATGAGCAGTTCTTC
CASSLDGTTSYNEQFF
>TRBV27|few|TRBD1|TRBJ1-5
TGTGCCAGCAGTTTAGGCACAGGGGGCCAGCCCCAGCATTTT
CASSLGTGGQPQHF